This entry describes one T cell receptor (beta chain). Its antigen is currently unknown. TCRdb's table, derived via immunoSEQ multiplex PCR, lists solely in-frame clones and lacks some. The table records about 2.4 million clones, roughly 92% of them present only once. Division of CD4+ cells produced a CD45RA+ naive subset and a CD45RA-negative memory subset. This record belongs to a study of shared clonotypes between healthy human individuals. Study-wide findings and caveats: Naive CD4 clonotypes were shared across a handful of donors at approximately 5.3%. Despite large depth, sorted-subset datasets appeared incompletely sequenced.

Germline V lookup: CDR1 LNHDA, CDR2 SQIVND (reference sequence). This CDR3 is 13 amino acids long. Trimming shortened V by 6 bases and J by 6 bases, and 14 bases separated the two germline ends. The chain links TRBV19 to TRBJ1-2; TRBD1 might be the D (5 bases). The sample consisted of naive CD4+ T cells sorted from blood. Subset in this sample: CD45RA+ positively selected. This TCR came from a man younger than 30 in good health. The CDR3 is CASSVSGADGYTF. CDR3 bases: TGTGCCAGTAGCGTTTCCGGGGCAGATGGCTACACCTTC.